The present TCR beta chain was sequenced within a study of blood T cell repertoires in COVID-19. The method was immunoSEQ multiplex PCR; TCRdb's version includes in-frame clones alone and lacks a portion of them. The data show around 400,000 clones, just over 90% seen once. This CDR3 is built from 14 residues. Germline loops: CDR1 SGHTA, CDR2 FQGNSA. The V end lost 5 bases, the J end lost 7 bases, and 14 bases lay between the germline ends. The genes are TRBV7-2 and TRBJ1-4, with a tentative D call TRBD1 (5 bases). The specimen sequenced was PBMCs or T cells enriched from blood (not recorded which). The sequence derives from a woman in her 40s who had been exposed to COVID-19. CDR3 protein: CASSKTARSEKLFF. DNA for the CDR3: TGTGCCAGCAGCAAGACAGCTAGAAGTGAAAAACTGTTTTTT.